Reported below is one T cell receptor (beta chain). Antigen unknown. The assay was immunoSEQ multiplex PCR, and TCRdb's table has in-frame clones only and misses some. The sample has 95,000 to 150,000 clones, about 92% seen once. This sample is part of a study of T cell responses to AZD1222 COVID-19 vaccine. Notes on the study in general: CD4 TCRs associated with vaccination spanned spike, dominating at 160-218 and 743-854. There were repertoire samples only from the period after the peak T cell response. Spike-specific TCR breadth and depth both grew after two AZD1222 doses.

The sequencing here drew on peripheral blood, taken 28 days after the second AZD1222 dose. This TCR derives from an adult who received the AZD1222 COVID-19 vaccine.

The CDR3 here is CASDPWRNTEAFF. In DNA, the CDR3 is TGTGCCAGTGACCCTTGGCGGAACACTGAAGCTTTCTTT. This chain joins TRBV6-6 and TRBJ1-1; no clear D. The CDR3 covers 13 residues. Germline lookup yields CDR1 MNHNY and CDR2 SVGAGI (reference sequence). V lost 9 bases and J 1 base, leaving 12 bases between the germline ends.